Sequencing of this T cell receptor (beta chain) was carried out in a study of cytomegalovirus exposure and HLA in healthy donors. This clone has a single count. Its antigen remains unidentified. Primers: 60 Vbeta forward and 13 Jbeta reverse. The table came from immunoSEQ multiplex PCR; TCRdb's copy has only in-frame clones and leaves some out. This table has around 130,000 clones, approximately 70% appearing once. Germline V gene data show CDR1 as MNHNY and CDR2 as SVGAGI (reference sequence). The CDR3 has 14 amino acids. Trimming took 6 bases from V and 1 from J; bases not matched to a gene: 4. Overall study results and limits: There were some V segments, including TRBV6-2 and TRBV6-3, excluded as indistinguishable. For most subjects, TCR beta sequences were reported to predict HLA-A and HLA-B alleles with accuracy.

The clonotype was recovered from an older woman in good health and CMV-seropositive. The chain carries TRBV6-6 and TRBJ2-7, with 9 bases lining up with TRBD1. Sequencing input: PBMCs. The CDR3 DNA follows: TGTGCCAGCAGCCCGGGACAGGGATCCTACGAGCAGTACTTC. This encodes CASSPGQGSYEQYF.